This T cell receptor beta chain was retrieved from a study of cytomegalovirus exposure and HLA in healthy donors. Turning to this clone: What it binds is unknown.

The primer mix had 60 Vbeta and 13 Jbeta primers. Original processing methods: The count from a later analysis was some 76 million unique TCR beta chains, some 12 million of them shared. Here immunoSEQ multiplex PCR was the method, and the copy in TCRdb shows in-frame clones only, minus some. The V and J calls and clone size were taken over from that table, and D and trimming were inferred from the DNA. The profile shows about 190,000 clones, about 80% of them singletons. Study observations and caveats: 150 to 200 TCR beta chains were listed as cytomegalovirus-associated. A later analysis appeared to link common viral pathogens to several of the most significant clusters.

V was cut by 0 bases and J by 4 bases, with 4 bases left in between. The CDR3 runs to 13 residues. The sequencing input was PBMCs. The source is a woman in her 50s in good health and CMV-seropositive. The V gene is TRBV5-3, the J gene TRBJ2-2; D call uncertain. TRBV5-3 is noted as an ORF with a role that remains uncertain. The CDR3 region is CARSLGLTGELFF. The CDR3 region has the DNA TGTGCCAGAAGCTTGGGGCTCACCGGGGAGCTGTTTTTT.